Listed below are T cell receptor beta chains from one sample, sequenced in a study of blood T cell repertoires in COVID-19. The repertoire was sequenced with immunoSEQ multiplex PCR; TCRdb's copy has only in-frame clones and lacks some. The data show about 300,000 clones, about 89% seen once. Sequencing input: peripheral blood. These receptors were taken from a man younger than 35 who had recovered from COVID-19. CDR3s include the opening cysteine and the closing phenylalanine or tryptophan. The D gene is left open where the match is weak. Clone sizes are given selectively: once, few, many, or a class where the clone is expanded.

CDR3 protein	CDR3 DNA	V gene	D gene	clone size	J gene
CASSSPGLAITGELFF	TGCGCCAGCAGTTCTCCGGGACTAGCAATCACCGGGGAGCTGTTTTTT	TRBV5-1	TRBD2	-	TRBJ2-2
CASSQVGRGLGTQYF	TGTGCCAGCAGCCAAGTCGGACGGGGTCTTGGGACCCAGTACTTC	TRBV14	-	-	TRBJ2-5
CASSLSRGGADTQYF	TGTGCCAGCAGCTTGAGTCGCGGGGGCGCAGATACGCAGTATTTT	TRBV5-4	-	-	TRBJ2-3
CASSLDSLGPEAFF	TGTGCCAGCAGCTTGGATTCTCTTGGGCCTGAAGCTTTCTTT	TRBV5-8	-	-	TRBJ1-1
CSARDPPGAFF	TGCAGTGCTAGAGATCCGCCGGGAGCTTTCTTT	TRBV20-1	-	-	TRBJ1-1
CASSPSGTSGTYNEQFF	TGCGCCAGCAGCCCCAGCGGGACTAGCGGGACATACAATGAGCAGTTCTTC	TRBV5-1	TRBD2	few	TRBJ2-1
CASSSPGGSGRQDGELFF	TGTGCCAGCAGTTCCCCGGGGGGTAGCGGGAGGCAGGACGGGGAGCTGTTTTTT	TRBV6-2/TRBV6-3	TRBD2	-	TRBJ2-2
CASSVGKTFGGGRTDTQYF	TGTGCCAGCAGCGTAGGGAAGACTTTTGGGGGGGGTCGCACAGATACGCAGTATTTT	TRBV9	TRBD2	once	TRBJ2-3
CASSMDRNTGELFF	TGTGCCAGTAGTATGGACAGGAACACCGGGGAGCTGTTTTTT	TRBV19	-	few	TRBJ2-2
CASSLRTLAGGTDTQYF	TGTGCCAGCAGCCTGCGAACCCTAGCGGGGGGCACAGATACGCAGTATTTT	TRBV5-6	TRBD2	-	TRBJ2-3
CASSSDRGATNEKLFF	TGTGCCAGCAGCAGCGACAGGGGAGCAACTAATGAAAAACTGTTTTTT	TRBV5-6	TRBD1	-	TRBJ1-4